Below, one T cell receptor beta chain is given with its context. Its antigen is as yet unknown. Generated by immunoSEQ multiplex PCR, the TCRdb table keeps only in-frame clones and is missing some. Among 25,000 to 35,000 clones listed, 92% were seen once. The sample comes from a study of neoadjuvant nivolumab and ipilimumab in lung cancer. Study background: Patients got nivolumab 3 mg/kg on days 1, 15 and 29; combination added ipilimumab 1 mg/kg day 1.

General study results and limits: A small number of samples were TCR sequenced. From pretherapy to surgery, tumor richness and clonality rose with dual therapy.

Trimming cost V 5 bases and J 4 bases; bases outside gene matches: 14. The germline V gene encodes CDR1 SGHAT and CDR2 FQNNGV. This CDR3 contains 16 residues. This TCR was sampled from an adult with non-small cell lung cancer. Sample: peripheral blood, taken after neoadjuvant nivolumab, alone or with ipilimumab, at or shortly before surgery. J is TRBJ2-7 and V is TRBV11-2; TRBD1 aligns across 7 bases. CDR3 amino acids: CASSPIDRQGRYEQYF. DNA for the CDR3: TGTGCCAGCAGCCCCATCGACAGACAGGGTCGGTACGAGCAGTACTTC.